This section outlines one T cell receptor beta chain sequence together with its context. Its antigen is unknown. Unique molecular identifiers were incorporated when the TCRbeta library was constructed. Via MiXCR, TCRdb re-called the PCR reads, giving one row per CDR3 protein. The sample has about 980,000 distinct CDR3 sequences, less than 30% seen once. This sample is part of a study of T-cell reconstitution after alpha-beta-depleted transplantation in children. General study results and limits: It was surviving recipient T cells and thymic progenitors that gave some patients high TCRbeta diversity at day 60. At one year after transplant, newly produced T cells mostly accounted for T-cell counts and diversity. About two months after transplant, alpha-beta T cells reportedly came from several hundred expanded graft clones.

With 5 bases removed from V and 4 bases from J, the gap between germline ends came to 15 bases. The CDR3 totals 15 residues. The germline gives CDR1 SGHAT, CDR2 FQNNGV. The sequence was obtained from a boy under two years old who had a stem cell transplant for SCID, so the T cells may come from the graft donor. This chain uses TRBV11-2 with TRBJ1-3; tentatively, D is TRBD1 (5 bases). The specimen was PBMCs, mostly from graft donor cells, collected 360 days after TCRalphabeta/CD19-depleted stem cell transplant. CDR3 sequence reads: CASSPPGTHGNTIYF. The CDR3 region has the DNA TGTGCCAGCAGCCCCCCGGGGACCCACGGAAACACCATATATTTT. The full variable domain, rest sourced from reference TRBV11-2 and TRBJ1-3, is EAGVAQSPRYKIIEKRQSVAFWCNPISGHATLYWYQQILGQGPKLLIQFQNNGVVDDSQLPKDRFSAERLKGVDSTLKIQPAKLEDSAVYLCASSPPGTHGNTIYFGEGSWLTVV.